The T cell receptor beta chain described here comes from a study of blood T cell repertoires in COVID-19. Study at large: T cells, B-cell-depleted T cells, or PBMCs supplied cDNA or gDNA.

TCRdb keeps only in-frame clones here, not all; method: immunoSEQ multiplex PCR. In the table there are roughly 160,000 clones, around 86% of which are singletons. Trimming removed 6 bases at V and 7 bases at J, with 16 bases between. The CDR3 consists of 14 residues. CDR1 is LNHDA, CDR2 SQIVND, per germline (reference sequence). The clonotype comes from a man between 18 and 35 years old with acute or convalescent COVID-19. V is TRBV19 and J is TRBJ1-5; unclear D gene. Sequences were obtained from peripheral blood. For the CDR3, the DNA is TGTGCCAGTAGACCTCTAGGAGAAGGCCAGCCCCAGCATTTT. It is translated as CASRPLGEGQPQHF.